This TCR beta chain was documented in a study of shared clonotypes between healthy human individuals. Across the study: The donors, a couple of women and a few men, were aged 18 to 49.

Looked up from germline, CDR1 is MNHEY and CDR2 is SVGAGI. Trimming left V 8 bases short and J 3 bases short, with 14 bases between. This CDR3 comprises 13 residues. Naivety among CD8 cells was defined by CD45RO negativity and positive CCR7 selection, thereby excluding terminally differentiated effector memory CD45RA+ cells. Healthy adults negative for HIV, lacking recent acute infections or vaccinations, served as donors. In the case of this clone: What it recognizes is unknown.

Points from the study as a whole: Lower generation probabilities were found for non-shared clonotypes than for those shared by all four donors. Researchers found naive subsets generally carried larger estimated richness than memory subsets.

Produced via immunoSEQ multiplex PCR; TCRdb's table is partial and in-frame only. The repertoire holds 1.5 million to 2.5 million clones, with 85% to 95% as singletons. The V call is TRBV6-5, the J call TRBJ2-7; TRBD1 might be the D (6 bases). The receptor comes from a man aged 18 to 30 in good health. Sequencing was carried out using naive CD8+ T cells sorted from blood. The DNA for the CDR3 is TGTGCCAGCGATGGTGGGGGCAGCTACGAGCAGTACTTC. The encoded protein is CASDGGGSYEQYF.